This T cell receptor (beta chain) was documented in a study of human T cells and chemical hapten exposure. Sample time point: pre-sensitization, week 0. Treatment reported: therapeutic diphenylcyclopropenone sensitization with weekly scalp DPC. Blood collection took place prior to placing each patch test. Germline loops: CDR1 MNHNS, CDR2 SASEGT. The V and J ends lost 2 bases and 2 bases, in that order; junction bases with no gene match: 6. The CDR3 runs to 16 residues. It was the library that attached unique molecular identifiers to individual cDNA molecules. From the RACE reads, TCRdb called clonotypes with MiXCR, one entry per CDR3 protein. The sample carries 180,000 or so distinct CDR3 sequences, more than 25% recorded once.

The genes are TRBV6-1 and TRBJ2-7, with 10 bases fitting TRBD2. The source was whole blood, collected in connection with sensitization to the hapten diphenylcyclopropenone (DPC). The TCR was taken from a woman in her thirties with alopecia areata. Some clones in this sample may be carry-over from other donors' samples. The CDR3 loop is CASSEQALAGAYEQYF. For the CDR3, the DNA is TGTGCCAGCAGTGAACAGGCCCTAGCGGGGGCCTACGAGCAGTACTTC.